This TCR beta chain was obtained from a study of blood T cell repertoires in COVID-19. Across the whole study: Samples came from the United States, Italy and Spain, spanning acute and convalescent COVID-19. PBMCs, B-cell-depleted T cells, or T cells were the source of the cDNA or gDNA that made up the material.

TCRdb's table, derived via immunoSEQ multiplex PCR, lists solely in-frame clones and lacks some. The sample holds approximately 230,000 clones; 70% to 90% are singletons and the top ten take about 6.7%. Material for sequencing was peripheral blood. This receptor was identified in a woman aged 30 to 39 with COVID-19, enrolled during active disease.

CDR3 sequence reads: CASSPGGRAEAFF. CDR3 nucleotides: TGTGCCAGCAGTCCAGGGGGCAGGGCTGAAGCTTTCTTT. This rearrangement joins TRBV6-5 to TRBJ1-1, with 8 positions matching TRBD1. V was pared by 5 bases and J by 6 bases, with 5 bases of the junction left unmatched. The CDR3 consists of 13 residues. Per the germline V gene, CDR1 is MNHEY and CDR2 is SVGAGI.